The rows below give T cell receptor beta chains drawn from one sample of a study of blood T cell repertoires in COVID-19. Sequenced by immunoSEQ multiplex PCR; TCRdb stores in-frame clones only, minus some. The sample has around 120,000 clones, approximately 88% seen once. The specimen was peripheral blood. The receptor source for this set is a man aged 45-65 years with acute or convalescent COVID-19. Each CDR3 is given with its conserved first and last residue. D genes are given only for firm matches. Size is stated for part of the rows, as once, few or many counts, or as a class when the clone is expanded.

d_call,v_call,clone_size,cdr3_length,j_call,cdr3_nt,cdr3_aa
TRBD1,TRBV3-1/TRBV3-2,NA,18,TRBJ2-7,TGTGCCAGCAGCCAGCGGGGGTCGGGACAGGGGAGATCCTACGAGCAGTACTTC,CASSQRGSGQGRSYEQYF
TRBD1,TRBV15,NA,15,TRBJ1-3,TGTGCCACCAGCAGACGTACAGGGGCCGGAAACACCATATATTTT,CATSRRTGAGNTIYF
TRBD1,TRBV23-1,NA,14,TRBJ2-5,TGCGCCAGCACCGCAGGGACAGGGGGGGAGACCCAGTACTTC,CASTAGTGGETQYF
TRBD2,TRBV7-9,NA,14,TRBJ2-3,TGTGCCAGCAGCCCGCCAGCGGGATTAGATACGCAGTATTTT,CASSPPAGLDTQYF
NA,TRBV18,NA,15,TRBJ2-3,TGTGCCAGCTCTCCCCAAGGGGGAGGGTTAGATACGCAGTATTTT,CASSPQGGGLDTQYF
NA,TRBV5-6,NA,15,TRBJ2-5,TGTGCCAGCACCGACCCTCGACAGAATCAAGAGACCCAGTACTTC,CASTDPRQNQETQYF
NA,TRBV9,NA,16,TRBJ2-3,TGTGCCAGCAGCGCATCGGGGGGCGGGTGGACAGATACGCAGTATTTT,CASSASGGGWTDTQYF
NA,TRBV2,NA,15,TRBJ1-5,TGTGCCAGCAGTGAACGGAGGAGTAGCAATCAGCCCCAGCATTTT,CASSERRSSNQPQHF
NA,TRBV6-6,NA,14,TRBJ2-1,TGTGCCAGCAGCCTACGCGACAGTTACAATGAGCAGTTCTTC,CASSLRDSYNEQFF
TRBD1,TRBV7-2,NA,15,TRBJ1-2,TGTGCCAGCAGCTTATCAGGGGGCGGCAACTATGGCTACACCTTC,CASSLSGGGNYGYTF
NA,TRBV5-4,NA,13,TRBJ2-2,TGTGCCAGCAGCTCCCAGGGGACCGGGGAGCTGTTTTTT,CASSSQGTGELFF
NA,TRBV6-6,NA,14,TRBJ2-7,TGTGCCAGCCAACCGGGGTCCCGGGTCGCCGAGCAGTACTTC,CASQPGSRVAEQYF
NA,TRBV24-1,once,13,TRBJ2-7,TGTGCCACCAGTGATTTGGGGCGGGACGAGCAGTACTTC,CATSDLGRDEQYF
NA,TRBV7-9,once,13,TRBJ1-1,TGTGCCAGCAGCTTTTCGGGGAACACTGAAGCTTTCTTT,CASSFSGNTEAFF
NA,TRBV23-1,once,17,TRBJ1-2,TGCGCCAGCAGTCAAAAGGGGCGGCATATGGGGTGCTATGGCTACACCTTC,CASSQKGRHMGCYGYTF
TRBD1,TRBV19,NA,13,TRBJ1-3,TGTGCCAGTAGAGTACAGGGGAGAAACACCATATATTTT,CASRVQGRNTIYF
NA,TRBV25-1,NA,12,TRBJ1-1,TGTGCCAGCAGTCTCGGGAGCACTGAAGCTTTCTTT,CASSLGSTEAFF
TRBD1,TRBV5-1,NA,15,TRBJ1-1,TGCGCCAGCAGCCTATGGACAGGTTCAAACACTGAAGCTTTCTTT,CASSLWTGSNTEAFF
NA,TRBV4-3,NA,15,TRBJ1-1,TGCGCCAGCAGCCAAGATCCTCGTCCTAACACTGAAGCTTTCTTT,CASSQDPRPNTEAFF
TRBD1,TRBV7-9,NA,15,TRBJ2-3,TGTGCCAGCAGCCTAGGGACAGCGAGCACAGATACGCAGTATTTT,CASSLGTASTDTQYF
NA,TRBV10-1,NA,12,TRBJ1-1,TGCGCCAGCAACGCCGGGAGCACTGAAGCTTTCTTT,CASNAGSTEAFF
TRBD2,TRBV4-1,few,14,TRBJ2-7,TGCGCCAGCAGCCAAGAAGAGCGGGGATACGAGCAGTACTTC,CASSQEERGYEQYF
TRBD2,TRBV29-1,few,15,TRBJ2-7,TGCAGCGTTGAAGGTTGGGCGGGAGGGCCCTACGAGCAGTACTTC,CSVEGWAGGPYEQYF
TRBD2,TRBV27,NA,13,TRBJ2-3,TGTGCCAGCAATAGCGGGCGCACAGATACGCAGTATTTT,CASNSGRTDTQYF
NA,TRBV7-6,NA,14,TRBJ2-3,TGTGCCAGCAGCTTAGGGGAAGGGGCAGATACGCAGTATTTT,CASSLGEGADTQYF
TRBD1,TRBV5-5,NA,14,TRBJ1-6,TGTGCCAGCAGTAGCGACAGGGGTAATTCACCCCTCCACTTT,CASSSDRGNSPLHF
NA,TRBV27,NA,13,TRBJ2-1,TGTGCCAGCAGAACACTAGGTAGCAATGAGCAGTTCTTC,CASRTLGSNEQFF
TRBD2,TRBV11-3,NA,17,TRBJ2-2,TGTGCCAGCAGCCCAGGACTAGCGGGCGCGAACACCGGGGAGCTGTTTTTT,CASSPGLAGANTGELFF
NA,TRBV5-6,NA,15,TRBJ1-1,TGTGCCAGCAGCTTCCAGGGGTCCCACAACACTGAAGCTTTCTTT,CASSFQGSHNTEAFF
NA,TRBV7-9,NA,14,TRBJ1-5,TGTGCCAGCAGTTCAGACAGATATGGTCAGCCCCAGCATTTT,CASSSDRYGQPQHF
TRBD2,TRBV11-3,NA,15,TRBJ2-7,TGTGCCAGCAGCACGGGACTAGCGGACCCCTACGAGCAGTACTTC,CASSTGLADPYEQYF
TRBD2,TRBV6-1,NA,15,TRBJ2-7,TGTGCCAGCAGTGAGACTAGCGGGAGCTCCTACGAGCAGTACTTC,CASSETSGSSYEQYF
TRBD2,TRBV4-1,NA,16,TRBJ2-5,TGCGCCAGCAGCCAAGTCCAGACTAGCGGGAGTGAGACCCAGTACTTC,CASSQVQTSGSETQYF
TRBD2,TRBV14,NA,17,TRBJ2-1,TGTGCCAGCAGCCCAAACAGACTAGCGGGGAGATACAATGAGCAGTTCTTC,CASSPNRLAGRYNEQFF
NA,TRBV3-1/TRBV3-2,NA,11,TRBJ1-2,TGTGCCAGCAGCTCTCTCTATGGCTACACCTTC,CASSSLYGYTF
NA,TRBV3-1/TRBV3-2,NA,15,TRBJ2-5,TGTGCCAGCAGCCCCGGCGTAGGGGGCCAAGAGACCCAGTACTTC,CASSPGVGGQETQYF
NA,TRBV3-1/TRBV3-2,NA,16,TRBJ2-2,TGTGCCAGCAGCCAAGGTATTGGGCTCGGCACCGGGGAGCTGTTTTTT,CASSQGIGLGTGELFF
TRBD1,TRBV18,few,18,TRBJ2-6,TGTGCCAGCTCACCACTCGGGACAGGGGGCTCCGGGGCCAACGTCCTGACTTTC,CASSPLGTGGSGANVLTF
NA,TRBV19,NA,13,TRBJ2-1,TGTGCCAGTAGTCCCGAGGATAGGTGGAGGAAGTTCTTC,CASSPEDRWRKFF
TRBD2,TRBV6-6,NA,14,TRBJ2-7,TGTGCCAGCAGTTGGACTAGCGGGAGCTACGAGCAGTACTTC,CASSWTSGSYEQYF
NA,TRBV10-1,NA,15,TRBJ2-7,TGCGCCAGCAGTGAATCGTCACTAGCTTCCTACGAGCAGTACTTC,CASSESSLASYEQYF